This T cell receptor (beta chain) stems from a study of cytomegalovirus exposure and HLA in healthy donors. At the level of the study: Of around 410 genotyped donors, 81% grouped in the Caucasian-associated ancestry cluster.

A remark on this clone: Its antigen is unidentified.

The PCR employed 60 Vbeta primers together with 13 Jbeta primers. TCRdb's table, derived via immunoSEQ multiplex PCR, lists solely in-frame clones and lacks some. Of fewer than 300,000 clones in the sample, 86% were seen once. Trimming left V 0 bases short and J 4 bases short, with 9 bases between. Germline assignment: CDR1 SGHAT and CDR2 FQNNGV. The CDR3 is 14 amino acids. Study-wide results and limits: It has been reported that TCR beta sequences accurately predicted the HLA-A and HLA-B alleles of most subjects. The listing of 150 to 200 TCR beta chains classed them as cytomegalovirus-associated.

Samples came from healthy bone marrow donors. The source of this sequence is a man aged 40-49 years in good health and CMV-seropositive. The sequenced sample was PBMCs. This sequence joins TRBV11-2 and TRBJ1-1; D gene uncertain. The CDR3 DNA reads TGTGCCAGCAGCTTAGATCCTGTCGGCACTGAAGCTTTCTTT. Translation: CASSLDPVGTEAFF.